The clone carrying this TCR beta chain showed up many times. Antigen unknown. The sample is drawn from a study of Graves' ophthalmopathy and Graves' hyperthyroidism. At the level of the study: Researchers classed hyperthyroidism as stable given no ophthalmopathy within 18 months of follow-up.

TCR beta CDR3 regions were amplified from RNA transcripts. The first round was an RT-PCR with HTBI primers, and the second round was a multiplex PCR. TCRdb redid the calling of the multiplex PCR reads with MiXCR, one entry per CDR3 protein. Of 500,000 to 700,000 distinct CDR3 sequences in the sample, under 45% were seen once. Trimming took 0 bases from V and 9 from J, leaving 21 bases between them. This CDR3 spans 17 amino acids. Germline V gene lookup returns CDR1 DFQATT and CDR2 SNEGSKA (reference sequence). Enrolled hyperthyroidism patients had a new diagnosis, a duration under 2 months, and an age of 18 to 65. The authors diagnosed from clinical symptoms, serum thyroxine, TRAb, thyroid ultrasound and orbital computed tomography. Study results and caveats: Clonotypes were expanded in thyroid at above 0.001 frequency, and most also appeared in blood.

The sample was peripheral blood or thyroid tissue (not recorded which). This chain links TRBV20-1 with TRBJ1-6; possibly TRBD1 for D (5 bases). This sequence was found in an adult man with Graves' hyperthyroidism. CDR3 loop: CSARDSSLGGLASPLHF. The CDR3 bases are TGCAGTGCTAGAGATTCGAGCTTGGGGGGGTTAGCTTCACCCCTCCACTTT.